The 10 T cell receptor beta chains reported below all come from one sample, sequenced in a study of blood T cell repertoires in COVID-19 (dated by TCRdb to between 2020 and 2021). Receptors were amplified or captured by the immunoSEQ multiplex PCR assay. In TCRdb, the immuneACCESS table is reduced to in-frame sequences with V and J assigned. These tables do not hold every clone; where another copy was compared, an unresolved V gene accounts for under half, and the others remain unexplained. This sample gives 95,000 to 100,000 clones in total; approximately 92% of them show up just once. The ten largest clones capture approximately 5.8% of the sample. The sequenced sample consisted of peripheral blood. These receptors were obtained from a man aged 45-60 years with active COVID-19.

This clone appeared once. This chain links TRBV4-2 with TRBJ2-1; 10 bases map to TRBD2. The CDR3 totals 16 residues. V shed 0 bases and J 8 bases; nucleotides not matched to a gene: 7. Germline V gives CDR1 LGHNA, CDR2 YNFKEQ. The CDR3 sequence is CASSQDPSSGGDEQFF. In DNA, the CDR3 is TGTGCCAGCAGCCAAGATCCGTCTAGCGGGGGAGATGAGCAGTTCTTC.

CDR3 loop: CASSQSSASGRATDTQYF. The DNA of the CDR3 is TGTGCCAGCAGCCAATCTTCTGCTAGCGGGAGGGCCACAGATACGCAGTATTTT. V is TRBV16 and J is TRBJ2-3; 12 nucleotides line up with TRBD2. CDR3 length: 18 amino acids. From germline, CDR1 is KGHSY and CDR2 FQNENV. The trim removed 0 bases at V and 2 bases at J, leaving 6 bases unmatched.

The chain uses TRBV28 and TRBJ2-7, with 10 bases lining up with TRBD2. This CDR3 comprises 15 residues. With V trimmed by 2 bases and J by 3 bases, 4 bases remained unmatched. Germline V gene lookup returns CDR1 MDHEN and CDR2 SYDVKM. In DNA form, the CDR3 reads TGTGCCAGCAGTTTAACAGCTAGCGGGAGCTACGAGCAGTACTTC. Residues: CASSLTASGSYEQYF. Based on the CDR3 plus reference TRBV28 and TRBJ2-7, the full variable domain is DVKVTQSSRYLVKRTGEKVFLECVQDMDHENMFWYRQDPGLGLRLIYFSYDVKMKEKGDIPEGYSVSREKKERFSLILESASTNQTSMYLCASSLTASGSYEQYFGPGTRLTVT.

This clone was counted once. V usage is TRBV2 and J usage is TRBJ2-2, with a possible D match to TRBD2 (5 bases). Looked up from germline, CDR1 is SNHLY and CDR2 is FYNNEI. The germline V and J ends were trimmed by 6 bases and 4 bases, with 15 bases remaining between them. The CDR3 extends over 15 amino acids. The CDR3 DNA sequence: TGTGCCAGCAGAGCCGGGCCCCGGGGCACCGGGGAGCTGTTTTTT. Translating it yields CASRAGPRGTGELFF.

This clone was seen only once. This chain joins TRBV5-5 and TRBJ1-1; no definite D call. Per the germline V gene, CDR1 is SGHKS and CDR2 is YYEKEE (reference sequence). The V gene lost 5 bases and the J gene lost 1 base, with 9 bases spanning the gap. This CDR3 spans 13 amino acids. CDR3 region: CASRYTRNTEAFF. The CDR3 bases are TGTGCCAGCAGATATACAAGGAACACTGAAGCTTTCTTT. The variable domain in full, completed from reference TRBV5-5 and TRBJ1-1, reads DAGVTQSPTHLIKTRGQQVTLRCSPISGHKSVSWYQQVLGQGPQFIFQYYEKEERGRGNFPDRFSARQFPNYSSELNVNALLLGDSALYLCASRYTRNTEAFFGQGTRLTVV.

The rearrangement links TRBV5-6 to TRBJ2-7; 9 bases agree with TRBD2. The CDR3 is made up of 15 amino acids. The trim removed 4 bases at V and 2 bases at J, leaving 7 bases unmatched. Germline V CDR1 and CDR2: SGHDT, YYEEEE. CDR3 protein: CASSPGASGAYEQYF. The CDR3 DNA sequence: TGTGCCAGCAGCCCGGGGGCTAGCGGGGCCTACGAGCAGTACTTC.

This chain connects TRBV18 to TRBJ2-1; the match to TRBD2 covers 11 bases. Germline CDR1 KGHSH, CDR2 LQKENI. The CDR3 length is 15 residues. V trimming: 3 bases; J trimming: 6 bases; junction bases outside the gene matches: 4. CDR3 sequence reads: CASSPSGRAFNEQFF. In DNA form, the CDR3 reads TGTGCCAGCTCACCTAGCGGGAGGGCGTTCAATGAGCAGTTCTTC.

The count of this clone is one. The chain uses TRBV20-1 and TRBJ1-1, with D perhaps TRBD1 (5 bases). The CDR3 extends over 11 amino acids. The V and J ends lost 6 bases and 10 bases respectively, with 15 bases between them. The germline gives CDR1 DFQATT, CDR2 SNEGSKA (reference sequence). The CDR3 loop is CSAPWGGSAFF. The CDR3, as DNA: TGCAGTGCCCCATGGGGCGGATCAGCTTTCTTT.

The chain recombines TRBV18 with TRBJ2-2; no firm D call. CDR1 is KGHSH, CDR2 LQKENI, per germline. V dropped 2 bases and J dropped 13 bases, with 23 bases sitting between them. The CDR3 consists of 16 residues. The CDR3 region is CASSPSHTLQGTGLFF. The CDR3 DNA reads as TGTGCCAGCTCACCATCGCACACCCTCCAAGGCACGGGGCTGTTTTTT.

The rearrangement uses TRBV18 and TRBJ1-5, with D perhaps TRBD1 (6 bases). The V gene's germline CDR1 is KGHSH and CDR2 LQKENI. Trimming took off 5 bases at V and 7 bases at J, with 21 bases between the two ends. The CDR3 contains 16 residues. The CDR3: CASSNFPIQGVQPQHF. CDR3 nucleotides: TGTGCCAGCTCAAACTTCCCCATACAGGGAGTACAGCCCCAGCATTTT.